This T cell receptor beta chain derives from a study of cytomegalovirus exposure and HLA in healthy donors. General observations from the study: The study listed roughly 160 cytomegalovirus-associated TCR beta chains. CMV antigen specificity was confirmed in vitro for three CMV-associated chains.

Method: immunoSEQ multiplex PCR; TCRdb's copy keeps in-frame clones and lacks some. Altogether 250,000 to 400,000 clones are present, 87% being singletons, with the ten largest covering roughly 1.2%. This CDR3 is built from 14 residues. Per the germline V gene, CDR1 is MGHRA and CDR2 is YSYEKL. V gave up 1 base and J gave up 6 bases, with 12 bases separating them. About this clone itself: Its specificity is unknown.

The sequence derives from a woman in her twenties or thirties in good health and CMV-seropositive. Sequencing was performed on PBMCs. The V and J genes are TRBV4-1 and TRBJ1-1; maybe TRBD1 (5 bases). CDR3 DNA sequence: TGCGCCAGCAGCCAAGGTCTCCGACAGCCTGAAGCTTTCTTT. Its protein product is CASSQGLRQPEAFF.